This T cell receptor beta chain comes out of a study of CD8 T cells in ankylosing spondylitis. TCRdb reprocessed the 5' RACE reads with MiXCR, giving one entry per CDR3 protein. The sample lists around 25,000 distinct CDR3 sequences; 10% to 15% were seen once. Trimming shortened V by 6 bases and J by 0 bases, and 11 bases separated the two germline ends. The CDR3 covers 14 residues. CDR1 SQVTM and CDR2 ANQGSEA come from the germline V gene. The sequenced sample was blood. This receptor was taken from a male donor with ankylosing spondylitis or in good health (not recorded which). The chain uses TRBV29-1 and TRBJ2-2, with D possibly matching TRBD1 (6 bases). The CDR3 sequence is CSVGQKTNTGELFF. The CDR3 coding sequence is TGCAGCGTCGGACAGAAGACGAACACCGGGGAGCTGTTTTTT.